This T cell receptor beta chain was found in a study of long-term antiretroviral therapy in people with HIV (dated by TCRdb to between 2020 and 2023). A note on the overall study: The earliest samples were collected approximately a decade before the 2015 WHO recommendation for immediate ART, a period when ART was typically delayed until CD4 counts fell. A retrospective serial study tested whether ART initiation and durable HIV suppression were associated with changes in peripheral blood TRB repertoire composition and diversity. A total of 192 cryopreserved PBMC samples came from a few dozen adults with confirmed HIV infection and were collected serially over a mean of about 6 years (range 1-12). About two fifths of the roughly 30 participants with HIV were female. No cross-contamination during QIAcube processing was shown when test extractions of a monoclonal T-cell line were performed alongside about 33 polyclonal samples. Results the study describes overall, beyond this receptor: A significant increase in TRB diversity was found to be associated with ART initiation, although TRB diversity was observed to remain significantly below that of transplant donor controls even after long-term ART. The repertoire was dominated across all time points by expanded TRB clones identified before ART initiation, although this dominance was seen to fluctuate and to decrease in many PLHIV after ART. Unsorted PBMC were profiled instead of sorted CD4+ and CD8+ T cells because pre-ART samples had limited cell numbers. The samples span the years 2004 to 2017, and the ART regimens used may be less effective than current regimens. Because PBMC availability was limited, only the TCR beta chain was sequenced, with no alpha chain pairing. Inferences about post-ART repertoire changes are limited because no data were available on ART adherence, viral resistance or therapy changes. HIV repertoires had narrower CDR3 length ranges than controls, and the network structure suggested an antigen-experienced repertoire that shifted only slightly toward naive after ART.

Participants were included only if at least one PBMC sample before ART initiation and at least two post-ART samples were available. All participants with HIV were treated in the United States of America. Before DNA extraction, cryopreserved samples of about 0.95-10 million PBMC were thawed and washed. At the time of the earliest PBMC sample, participants with HIV were aged between roughly 20 and 55 years. PBMC samples from each participant spanned 1-4 timepoints before ART initiation and 2-8 timepoints after ART initiation, with a median of 7 samples. Serial HIV viral load, CD4+ T-cell count, ART history and demographic data were obtained for every participant. Genomic DNA was extracted from unsorted PBMC with a Qiagen kit on a QIAcube, processed in batches of 12 samples. Taken from the germline V gene, the CDR1 and CDR2 loops are SQVTM and ANQGSEA. A distance of 12 bases separates the germline ends of V and J, which lose 7 bases and 0 bases respectively. The CDR3, cysteine through phenylalanine, is 13 amino acids long. Only the CDR3 part of the read is kept: 39 bases, read in frame from the first base.

The immunoSEQ hsTCRB v3.0 assay was used at survey level resolution for TRB variable region sequencing. TRB sequencing targeted a depth of about 40,000-55,000 T-cell genomes per sample. An Illumina MiSeq with a v3 150-cycle kit was used to sequence the pooled TRB libraries. Per the original workflow: Repertoire analysis was performed in R inside a reproducible Nextflow workflow that covered QC, data transformation and analysis. LymphoSeq2, an R package for exploring AIRR-Seq data, was used to implement custom analyses. After excluding a few samples that yielded fewer than 5000 total TRB sequences, 188 HIV repertoires remained for analysis. Among the approximately 190 retained HIV repertoires, some 60 were collected before ART initiation and 129 after ART initiation. Repertoires were downsampled to 5000 TRB nucleotide sequences, and summary statistics were averaged over 100 downsampling iterations. TRB sequences were retained for analysis only if CDR3 regions of at least seven amino acids were present. Two measures captured diversity: a Shannon entropy-derived clonality score and the Gini coefficient. In the repertoire networks, any two of the top 5000 CDR3 amino acid sequences were linked whenever the two sequences differed by an edit distance of one. For TRB CDR3 amino acid sequences, antigen specificity groups and MHC restriction were predicted with GLIPH2. To flag known CMV, EBV, HIV or tissue antigen associations, CDR3 amino acid sequences were matched against VDJdb and McPAS-TCR. Pre-ART, post-ART and control groups were compared with Wilcoxon signed-rank tests and Holm-Bonferroni correction. The immuneACCESS repertoire file appears here via TCRdb, limited to in-frame rearrangements. These files lack a portion of the clones; in checked studies, under half of the deficit traces to unresolved V genes, and the cause of the others is not known. V, J and clone size derive from that table, while D and trimming were established from the DNA sequence. In this sample the table shows about 23,000 clones, 83% of which occur a single time. In total, the top ten clones hold around 20% of the sample.

As concerns this clone: The target of this receptor is not known. Base-call qualities are not available, and no considerably larger clone is one nucleotide away.

The sample was unsorted PBMCs, taken 0.4 years after starting antiretroviral therapy. This TCR came from a man between 50 and 59 years old with HIV. The sequence links TRBV29-1 to TRBJ1-2; a weak D assignment points to TRBD1 (6 bases agree). The CDR3 reads as follows: CSGKQGPNYGYTF. The DNA sequence is as follows: TGCAGCGGAAAACAGGGCCCTAACTATGGCTACACCTTC.